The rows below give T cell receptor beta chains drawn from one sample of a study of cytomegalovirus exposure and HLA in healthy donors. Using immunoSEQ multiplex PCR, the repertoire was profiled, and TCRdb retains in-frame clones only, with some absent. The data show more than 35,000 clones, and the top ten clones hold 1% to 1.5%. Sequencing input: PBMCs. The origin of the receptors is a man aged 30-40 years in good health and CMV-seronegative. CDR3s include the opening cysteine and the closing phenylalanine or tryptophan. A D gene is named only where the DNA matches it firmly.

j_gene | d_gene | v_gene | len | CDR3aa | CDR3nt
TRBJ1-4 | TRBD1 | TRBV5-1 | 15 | CASSLNTGGREKLFF | TGCGCCAGCAGCTTGAACACAGGGGGTCGCGAAAAACTGTTTTTT
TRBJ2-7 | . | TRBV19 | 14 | CASSIGGVRYEQYF | TGTGCCAGTAGTATCGGGGGAGTCAGGTACGAGCAGTACTTC
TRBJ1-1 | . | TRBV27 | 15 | CASFGTRLMNTEAFF | TGTGCCAGTTTCGGCACGAGGCTCATGAACACTGAAGCTTTCTTT
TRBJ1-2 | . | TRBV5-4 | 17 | CASSLRGRGGSNYGYTF | TGTGCCAGCAGCTTGCGGGGCAGGGGAGGGTCTAACTATGGCTACACCTTC
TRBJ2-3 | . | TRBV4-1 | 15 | CASSHRAVSTDKQYF | TGCGCCAGCAGCCATAGAGCGGTTAGCACAGATAAGCAGTATTTT
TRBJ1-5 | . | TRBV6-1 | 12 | CASSEYQQPQHF | TGTGCCAGCAGTGAATACCAGCAGCCCCAGCATTTT
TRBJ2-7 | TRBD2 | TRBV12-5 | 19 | CASGLGGTSGAKPSYEQYF | TGTGCTAGTGGTTTGGGAGGGACTAGCGGGGCTAAACCCTCCTACGAGCAGTACTTC
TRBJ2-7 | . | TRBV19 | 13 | CASSIANRDPRYF | TGTGCCAGTAGTATAGCTAACAGGGACCCACGGTACTTC
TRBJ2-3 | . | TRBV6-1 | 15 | CASALTAYTTDTQYF | TGTGCCAGCGCTTTGACAGCGTACACCACAGATACGCAGTATTTT
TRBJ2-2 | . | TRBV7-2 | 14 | CASSPDFNTGELFF | TGTGCCAGCAGTCCGGACTTCAACACCGGGGAGCTGTTTTTT
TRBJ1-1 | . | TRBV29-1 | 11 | CSVRVGTEAFF | TGCAGCGTGAGGGTTGGCACTGAAGCTTTCTTT
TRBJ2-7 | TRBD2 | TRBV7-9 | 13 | CASSPGTSYEQYF | TGTGCCAGCAGCCCCGGGACTAGCTACGAGCAGTACTTC
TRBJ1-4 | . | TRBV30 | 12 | CAWTGGNEKLFF | TGTGCCTGGACCGGGGGTAATGAAAAACTGTTTTTT
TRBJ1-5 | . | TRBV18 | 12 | CASSTFNQPQHF | TGTGCCAGCTCAACTTTCAATCAGCCCCAGCATTTT
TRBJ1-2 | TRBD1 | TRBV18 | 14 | CASSPRTGDYGYTF | TGTGCCAGCTCACCGCGGACAGGGGACTATGGCTACACCTTC
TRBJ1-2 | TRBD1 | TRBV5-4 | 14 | CASSLGQGAFGYTF | TGTGCCAGCAGCTTGGGGCAGGGGGCCTTTGGCTACACCTTC
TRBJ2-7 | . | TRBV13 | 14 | CASSPSGLFYEQYF | TGTGCCAGCAGCCCCTCGGGACTTTTCTACGAGCAGTACTTC
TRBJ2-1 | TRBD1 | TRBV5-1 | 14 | CASFGTGVGNEQFF | TGCGCCAGCTTCGGGACAGGGGTAGGGAATGAGCAGTTCTTC
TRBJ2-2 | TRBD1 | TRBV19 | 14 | CASRQGANTGELFF | TGTGCCAGTCGGCAGGGGGCGAACACCGGGGAGCTGTTTTTT
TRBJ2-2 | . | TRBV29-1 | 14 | CSVGQVSGTGELFF | TGCAGCGTTGGGCAGGTATCAGGGACCGGGGAGCTGTTTTTT
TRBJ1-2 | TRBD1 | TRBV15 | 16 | CATSRDRRTGDYGYTF | TGTGCCACCAGCAGAGATCGCAGGACAGGGGACTATGGCTACACCTTC
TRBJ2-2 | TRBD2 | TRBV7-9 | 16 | CASSLRLAGETGELFF | TGTGCCAGCAGCTTAAGACTAGCGGGAGAAACCGGGGAGCTGTTTTTT
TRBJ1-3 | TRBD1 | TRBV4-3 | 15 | CASSQDGTGGNTIYF | TGCGCCAGCAGCCAAGACGGGACAGGGGGAAACACCATATATTTT
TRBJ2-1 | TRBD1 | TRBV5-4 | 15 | CASSVRDRLANEQFF | TGTGCCAGCAGCGTTCGGGACAGGTTGGCGAATGAGCAGTTCTTC
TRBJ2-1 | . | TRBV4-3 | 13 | CASSLGLYNEQFF | TGCGCCAGCAGCCTGGGACTCTACAATGAGCAGTTCTTC
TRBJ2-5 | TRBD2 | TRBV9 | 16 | CASSVAPAGGSETQYF | TGTGCCAGCAGCGTAGCCCCAGCGGGAGGGTCGGAGACCCAGTACTTC
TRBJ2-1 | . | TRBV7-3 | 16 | CASSLTSGLTYNEQFF | TGTGCCAGCAGCTTAACGAGCGGGCTAACCTACAATGAGCAGTTCTTC
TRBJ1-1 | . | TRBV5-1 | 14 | CASSLSRQNTEAFF | TGCGCCAGCAGCCTGTCGAGGCAGAACACTGAAGCTTTCTTT
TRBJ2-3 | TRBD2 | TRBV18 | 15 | CASSPMRESFDTQYF | TGTGCCAGCTCACCGATGCGGGAGTCCTTCGATACGCAGTATTTT
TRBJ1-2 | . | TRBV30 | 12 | CAWSVSRDGYTF | TGTGCCTGGAGTGTAAGCAGGGATGGCTACACCTTC
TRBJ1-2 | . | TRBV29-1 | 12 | CSVVTANYGYTF | TGCAGCGTTGTTACAGCCAACTATGGCTACACCTTC
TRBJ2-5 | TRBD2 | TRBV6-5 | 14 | CASGSSGRQETQYF | TGTGCCAGCGGATCTAGCGGGAGACAAGAGACCCAGTACTTC
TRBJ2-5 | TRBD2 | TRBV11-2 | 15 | CASSSSGLARETQYF | TGTGCCAGCAGCTCCTCGGGACTAGCTAGAGAAACCCAGTACTTC
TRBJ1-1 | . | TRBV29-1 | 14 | CSVEIGGGVTEAFF | TGCAGCGTTGAGATCGGGGGAGGGGTCACTGAAGCTTTCTTT
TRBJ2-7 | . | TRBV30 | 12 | CAQDDSSYEQYF | TGTGCCCAAGATGACAGCTCCTACGAGCAGTACTTC
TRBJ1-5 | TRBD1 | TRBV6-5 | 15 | CASSRTGDDSQPQHF | TGTGCCAGCAGTAGGACAGGGGACGACAGTCAGCCCCAGCATTTT
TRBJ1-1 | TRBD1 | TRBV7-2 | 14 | CASSLAGDRGKAFF | TGTGCCAGCAGCTTAGCTGGGGACAGGGGAAAAGCTTTCTTT
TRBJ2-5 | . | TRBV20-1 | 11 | CSANSHETQYF | TGCAGTGCTAATAGTCACGAGACCCAGTACTTC
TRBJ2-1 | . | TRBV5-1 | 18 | CASSWARDSRSTYNEQFF | TGCGCCAGCAGCTGGGCCAGGGATAGCCGGAGTACCTACAATGAGCAGTTCTTC
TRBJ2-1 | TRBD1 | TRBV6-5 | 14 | CASSYSLTGREQFF | TGTGCCAGCAGTTACTCGTTGACAGGGCGGGAGCAGTTCTTC
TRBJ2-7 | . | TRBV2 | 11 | CAGGLHREQYF | TGTGCCGGAGGGCTCCACAGGGAGCAGTACTTC
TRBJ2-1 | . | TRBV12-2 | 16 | CASRPGLAGSDNEQFF | TGTGCAAGTCGCCCCGGGCTAGCGGGTTCCGACAATGAGCAGTTCTTC
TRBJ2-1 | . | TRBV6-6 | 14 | CASSSPGTYNEQFF | TGTGCCAGCAGTAGCCCGGGGACCTACAATGAGCAGTTCTTC
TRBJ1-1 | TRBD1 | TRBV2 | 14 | CASSGLAGTGEAFF | TGTGCCAGCAGTGGACTGGCCGGGACAGGTGAAGCTTTCTTT